Given below is one TCR beta chain in context. The antigen remains undetermined. Germline CDR1 LNHDA, CDR2 SQIVND (reference sequence). After removal of 5 bases from V and 1 base from J, the junction contained 7 bases not matched to a gene. This CDR3 comprises 16 residues. Clones were sequenced by immunoSEQ multiplex PCR, and TCRdb holds only the in-frame ones, with some missing. The sample carries some 80,000 clones, 75% to 95% recorded once. The data originate from a study of graft-versus-host responses after intestinal transplantation. Study-level information: Tacrolimus and steroids were given for two to three years to all recipients after anti-thymocyte globulin induction.

Broader study findings: Detected in recipient marrow were GvH clones, some of which were first observed in ileum or blood. Elevated graft-versus-host to host-versus-graft clonal ratios in allografts were recorded for patients with graft-donor T cell macrochimerism.

The origin of this receptor is a human donor who was the organ donor for an intestinal transplant. The rearrangement joins TRBV19 to TRBJ1-5; 8 nucleotides match TRBD1. Sample: unstimulated CD8+ T cells sorted from spleen or lymph node cells, taken before transplant. For the CDR3, the DNA is TGTGCCAGTAGTCCCGGACAGGGCCTAAGCAATCAGCCCCAGCATTTT. As protein: CASSPGQGLSNQPQHF.